This T cell receptor beta chain is from a study of identical twins. Study-level points and caveats: Out-of-frame alpha sequences common to twins exhibited a surplus of low generation probability. Out-of-frame TCR alpha sharing observed in monozygotic twins exceeded model estimates.

TCRdb reprocessed the 5' RACE reads via MiXCR and lists one record per CDR3 protein. This sample has roughly 1.6 million distinct CDR3 sequences; about 31% occur once, and the top ten carry around 0.25%. V was cut by 3 bases and J by 3 bases, with 15 bases left in between. The CDR3 extends over 15 amino acids. From germline, CDR1 is MNHEY and CDR2 SMNVEV (reference sequence). A few counts support this clonotype. Its target is not known. The receptor was isolated from a newborn girl in good health. V gene TRBV27 combines with J gene TRBJ2-7; D uncertain. What was sequenced was cord blood. For the CDR3, the DNA is TGTGCCAGCAGTTTTGCCCCGCCCGAGAGCTACGAGCAGTACTTC. Translated: CASSFAPPESYEQYF.